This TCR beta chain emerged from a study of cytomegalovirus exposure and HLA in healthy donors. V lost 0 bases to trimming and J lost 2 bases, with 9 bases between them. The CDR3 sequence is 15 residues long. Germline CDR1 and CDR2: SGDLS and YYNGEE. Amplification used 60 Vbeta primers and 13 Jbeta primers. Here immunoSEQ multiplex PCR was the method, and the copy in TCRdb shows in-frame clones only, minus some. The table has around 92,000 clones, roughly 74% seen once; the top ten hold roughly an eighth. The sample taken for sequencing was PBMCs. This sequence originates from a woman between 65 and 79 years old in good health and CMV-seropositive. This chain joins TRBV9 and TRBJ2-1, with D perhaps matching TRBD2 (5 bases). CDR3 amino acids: CASSVGGATYNEQFF. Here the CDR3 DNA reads TGTGCCAGCAGCGTAGGGGGAGCCACCTACAATGAGCAGTTCTTC.